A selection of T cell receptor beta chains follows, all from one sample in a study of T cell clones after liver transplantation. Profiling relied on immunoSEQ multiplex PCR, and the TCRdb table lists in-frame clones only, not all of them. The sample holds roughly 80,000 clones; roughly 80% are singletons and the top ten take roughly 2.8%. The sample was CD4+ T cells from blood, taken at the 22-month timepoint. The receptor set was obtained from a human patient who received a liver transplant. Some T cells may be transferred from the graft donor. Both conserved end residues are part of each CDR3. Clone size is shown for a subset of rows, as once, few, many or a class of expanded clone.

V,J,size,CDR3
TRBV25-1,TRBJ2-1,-,CASTGSLTIDEQFF
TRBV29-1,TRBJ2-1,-,CSVVGNIGGRSAEQFF
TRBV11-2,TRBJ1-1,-,CASSLVAVNTEAFF
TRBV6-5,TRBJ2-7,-,CASSEFYEQYF
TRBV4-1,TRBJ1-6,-,CASRTGESPLHF
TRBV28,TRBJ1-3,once,CASNRGTPSGNTIYF
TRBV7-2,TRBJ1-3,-,CASSIRVRNTIYF
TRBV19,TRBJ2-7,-,CASSIVQQGRYEQYF
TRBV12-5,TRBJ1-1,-,CASGLDENTEAFF
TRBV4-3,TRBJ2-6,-,CASSQSQGAGANVLTF
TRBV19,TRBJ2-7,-,CASRHGGVQGYEQYF
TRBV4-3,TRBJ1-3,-,CASSLEGRGGNTIYF
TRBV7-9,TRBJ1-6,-,CASSSRTGGESPLHF
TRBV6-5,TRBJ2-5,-,CASSYSPDRQETQYF
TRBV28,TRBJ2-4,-,CASSLFSPQFLAGAPTRKNIQYF
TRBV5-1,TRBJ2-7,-,CASSFNPGGDEQYF
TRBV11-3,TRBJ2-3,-,CASSLGAADTQYF
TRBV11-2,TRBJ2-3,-,CASSRDRGPNTQYF
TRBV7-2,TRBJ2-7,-,CASSFLRGYYEQYF
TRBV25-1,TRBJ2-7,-,CASSELRSRETYEQYF
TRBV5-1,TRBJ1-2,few,CASSLAGDGSRGGYTF
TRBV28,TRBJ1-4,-,CASKDRNNEKLFF
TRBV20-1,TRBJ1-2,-,CSASPNYGYTF
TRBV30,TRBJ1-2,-,CAWEVLGDDSNYGYTF
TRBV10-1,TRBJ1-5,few,CASSAGALSNQPQHF
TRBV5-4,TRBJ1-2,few,CASSPRSGGSYGYTF
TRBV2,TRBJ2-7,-,CAGGTGGAYEQYF
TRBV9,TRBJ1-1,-,CASSFSEGTTEAFF
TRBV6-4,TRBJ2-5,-,CASSDGGRETQYF
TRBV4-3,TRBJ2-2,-,CASSQDRTLTGELFF
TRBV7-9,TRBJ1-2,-,CASSLVKGQGLNYGYTF
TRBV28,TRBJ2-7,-,CASSSLGTGLFVEQYF
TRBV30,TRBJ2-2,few,CAWSVADSLTGELFF
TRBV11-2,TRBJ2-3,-,CASSARLAGERDTQYF
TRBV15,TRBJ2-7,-,CATSRDPDHEQYF
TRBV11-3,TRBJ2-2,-,CASSLVPPGDGELFF
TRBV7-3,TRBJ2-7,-,CASSLYGSGDYEQYF
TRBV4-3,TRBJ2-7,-,CASSQDRRDEQYF
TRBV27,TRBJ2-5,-,CASSLVGFGKVETQYF
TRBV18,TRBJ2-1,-,CASSPRTTSGSNNEQFF
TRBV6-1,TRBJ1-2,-,CASRDRIYGYTF
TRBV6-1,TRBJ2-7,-,CASSGAAGTGTYEQYF
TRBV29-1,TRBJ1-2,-,CSAYMAANYGYTF
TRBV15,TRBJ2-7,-,CATSRDAPNYEQYF
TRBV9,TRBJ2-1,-,CASSPGRAPRQFF
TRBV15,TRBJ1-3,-,CATSRDISSGNTIYF